This T cell receptor beta chain was obtained from a study of CD8+ T cells in alopecia areata. The CDR3 consists of 14 residues. CDR1 is SNHLY and CDR2 is FYNNEI in the germline V gene. Trimming pared 8 bases from V and 5 bases from J, leaving 16 bases between. The treatment: oral pan-JAK inhibitor, 5-10 mg twice daily. Reverse transcribed after extraction, RNA yielded cDNA as the sequencing template. Clones were sequenced by immunoSEQ multiplex PCR, and TCRdb holds only the in-frame ones, with some missing. Found here are about 210,000 clones, more than 45% of them singletons; the top ten hold roughly 1.5%.

The chain combines TRBV2 with TRBJ2-1; the D gene is possibly TRBD1 (5 bases). The TCR was taken from a human donor with alopecia areata. The sample here was CD4+ T cells sorted from blood, taken at week 4, from a patient treated with tofacitinib. This CDR3 is CASRPRGPNNEQFF. As DNA, the CDR3 is TGTGCCAGCCGGCCTAGGGGCCCCAACAATGAGCAGTTCTTC.